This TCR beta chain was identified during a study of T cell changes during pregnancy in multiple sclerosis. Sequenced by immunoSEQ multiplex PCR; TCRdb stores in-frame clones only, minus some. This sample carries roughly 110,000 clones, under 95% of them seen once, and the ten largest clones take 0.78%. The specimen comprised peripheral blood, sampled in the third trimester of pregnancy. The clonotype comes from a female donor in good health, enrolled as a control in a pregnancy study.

CDR3 in amino acids: CASSSGTGNQPQHF. CDR3 bases: TGTGCCAGCAGCTCTGGGACAGGCAATCAGCCCCAGCATTTT. The V gene is TRBV7-9, the J gene TRBJ1-5; 7 bases match TRBD1. V gave up 4 bases and J gave up 2 bases; unmatched junction bases: 2. This CDR3 is built from 14 residues. Germline V gives CDR1 SEHNR, CDR2 FQNEAQ (reference sequence).